This TCR beta chain was recorded in a study of blood T cell repertoires in COVID-19. Study overall: Samples came from the United States, Italy and Spain, spanning acute and convalescent COVID-19.

Source study methods: Counts of nucleated cells, estimated from reference gene primer amplification, were obtained. Generated by immunoSEQ multiplex PCR, the TCRdb table keeps only in-frame clones and is missing some. V and J calls and clone size follow that table, whereas D and trimming were derived from the DNA. The table lists 200,000 to 300,000 clones, approximately 90% of them singletons. Germline V gene lookup returns CDR1 SGDLS and CDR2 YYNGEE. Trimming cost V 0 bases and J 2 bases; bases outside gene matches: 4. The CDR3 contains 16 residues. Sequencing was performed on peripheral blood. This clonotype was obtained from a woman aged 40 to 55 with acute or convalescent COVID-19. The rearrangement uses TRBV9 and TRBJ2-3, with 9 bases aligning to TRBD2. CDR3 in amino acids: CASSVGAGGPTDTQYF. Here the CDR3 DNA reads TGTGCCAGCAGCGTAGGGGCGGGGGGGCCCACAGATACGCAGTATTTT. The whole variable domain, filled in from reference TRBV9 and TRBJ2-3, reads DSGVTQTPKHLITATGQRVTLRCSPRSGDLSVYWYQQSLDQGLQFLIQYYNGEERAKGNILERFSAQQFPDLHSELNLSSLELGDSALYFCASSVGAGGPTDTQYFGPGTRLTVL.